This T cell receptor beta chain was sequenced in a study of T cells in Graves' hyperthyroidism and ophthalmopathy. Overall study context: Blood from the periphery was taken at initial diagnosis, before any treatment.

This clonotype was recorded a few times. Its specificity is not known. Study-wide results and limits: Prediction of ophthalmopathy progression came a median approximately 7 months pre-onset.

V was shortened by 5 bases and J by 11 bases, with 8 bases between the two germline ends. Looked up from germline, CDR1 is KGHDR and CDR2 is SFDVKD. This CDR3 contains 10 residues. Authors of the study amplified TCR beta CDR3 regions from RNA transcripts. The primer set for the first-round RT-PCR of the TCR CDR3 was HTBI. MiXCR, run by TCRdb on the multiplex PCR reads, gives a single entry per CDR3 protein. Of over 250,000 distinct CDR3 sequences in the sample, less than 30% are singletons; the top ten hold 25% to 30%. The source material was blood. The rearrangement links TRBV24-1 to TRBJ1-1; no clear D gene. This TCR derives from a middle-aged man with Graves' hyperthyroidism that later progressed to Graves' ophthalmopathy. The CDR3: CATSVVWAFF. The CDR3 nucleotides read TGTGCCACCAGTGTGGTGTGGGCTTTCTTT.